This is a list of T cell receptor beta chains from one sample in a study of blood T cells in healthy people across ages. TCRdb used MiXCR to reprocess the 5' RACE reads, holding one entry per CDR3 protein. The sample yields approximately 600,000 distinct CDR3 sequences, roughly 53% seen once. The sample was blood. The receptor set was obtained from a man aged 55-75 years in good health. The conserved cysteine and the conserved F or W are not part of the CDR3 here. Fields, in order: V gene, J gene, D gene, CDR3 protein. A D gene is named only where the DNA matches it firmly.

TRBV29-1	TRBJ2-7	NA	SVGSRSLDEQY
TRBV4-2	TRBJ2-7	TRBD1	ASSQSGRDRLYEQY
TRBV28	TRBJ2-1	TRBD1	ASSPLGTGGNEQF
TRBV3-1	TRBJ1-1	NA	ASSQDITVNTEAF
TRBV5-1	TRBJ1-2	TRBD1	ASSPRQGGTYGYT
TRBV5-1	TRBJ1-2	TRBD1	ASSIQDRGYGYT
TRBV6-5	TRBJ2-7	NA	ASRAKGIREQY
TRBV2	TRBJ2-5	NA	ASKAAIQETQY
TRBV20-1	NA	TRBD1	SASIRAGGNIQY
TRBV7-9	TRBJ2-7	NA	ASSLQQAKQY
TRBV9	TRBJ1-4	TRBD1	ASSVGTGDGEKLF
TRBV5-1	TRBJ1-4	NA	ASSLARGGTNEKLF
TRBV7-2	TRBJ2-5	TRBD2	ASSSRTSGGHETQY
TRBV5-1	TRBJ2-1	TRBD2	ASSLIAGPYNEQF
TRBV12-3/TRBV12-4	TRBJ1-2	NA	ASSSRATNYGYT
TRBV7-9	TRBJ1-4	NA	ASSLGQGRTTNEKLF
TRBV28	TRBJ2-4	NA	ASSLSRETY
TRBV4-1	TRBJ2-5	TRBD2	ASSQTGLEEETQY
TRBV20-1	TRBJ2-1	TRBD2	SAKKDPGLAGNEQF
TRBV28	TRBJ2-5	NA	ASRDPLQETQY
TRBV2	TRBJ1-2	NA	ASSGVGYGYT
TRBV7-2	TRBJ1-5	NA	ASSPRGVVQPQH
TRBV20-1	TRBJ2-1	NA	SATSAALSEQF
TRBV20-1	TRBJ1-2	TRBD1	SAQQGAGIGYT
TRBV4-2	TRBJ1-4	NA	ASSQDLGLANEKLF
TRBV5-1	TRBJ1-2	NA	ASSLLRGGRQTLRGYT
TRBV12-3/TRBV12-4	TRBJ1-1	NA	ASSRTWNTEAF